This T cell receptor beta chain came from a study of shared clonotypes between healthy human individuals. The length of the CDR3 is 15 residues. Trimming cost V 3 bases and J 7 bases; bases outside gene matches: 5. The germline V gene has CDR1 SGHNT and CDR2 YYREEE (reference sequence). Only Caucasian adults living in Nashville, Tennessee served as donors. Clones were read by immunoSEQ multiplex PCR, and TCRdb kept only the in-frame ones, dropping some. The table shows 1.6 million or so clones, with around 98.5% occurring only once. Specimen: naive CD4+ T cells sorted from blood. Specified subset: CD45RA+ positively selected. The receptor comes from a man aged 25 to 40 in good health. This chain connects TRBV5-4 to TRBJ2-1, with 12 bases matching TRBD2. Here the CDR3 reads CASSSLAGGPNEQFF. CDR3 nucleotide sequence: TGTGCCAGCAGCTCTCTAGCGGGAGGGCCGAATGAGCAGTTCTTC.